Following are 23 T cell receptor beta chains from one sample sequenced in a study of T cells in Graves' hyperthyroidism and ophthalmopathy. Amplification targeted TCR beta CDR3 regions from RNA transcripts. A set of HTBI primers served as the primers for a first-round RT-PCR of the TCR CDR3. TCRdb recomputed calls from the multiplex PCR reads with MiXCR, one row per CDR3 protein. Altogether about 250,000 distinct CDR3 sequences are present, around 26% being singletons, with the ten largest covering approximately 35%. Material for sequencing was blood. Receptors originate from a woman aged 40 to 50 with Graves' ophthalmopathy.

The genes are TRBV28 and TRBJ2-7; D might be TRBD1 (6 bases). The CDR3 totals 13 residues. Germline CDR1 MDHEN, CDR2 SYDVKM. Trimming cost V 5 bases and J 5 bases, with 13 bases left between them. The CDR3 nucleotides read TGTGCCAGCAGTGCACAGGGAATCAACGAGCAGTACTTC. This codes for CASSAQGINEQYF. Full variable domain (remainder filled in from reference TRBV28 and TRBJ2-7): DVKVTQSSRYLVKRTGEKVFLECVQDMDHENMFWYRQDPGLGLRLIYFSYDVKMKEKGDIPEGYSVSREKKERFSLILESASTNQTSMYLCASSAQGINEQYFGPGTRLTVT.

This clonotype was seen ten or more times. The rearrangement joins TRBV2 to TRBJ2-7; possibly TRBD1 for D (6 bases). This CDR3 comprises 14 residues. V lost 1 base and J lost 3, with 10 bases in between. Per the germline V gene, CDR1 is SNHLY and CDR2 is FYNNEI. CDR3 sequence reads: CASSEVGRGYEQYF. CDR3 DNA sequence: TGTGCCAGCAGTGAAGTCGGCAGGGGCTACGAGCAGTACTTC.

This clonotype has at least ten counts. The chain has TRBV12-3 or TRBV12-4 and TRBJ2-7, with 8 bases lining up with TRBD1. V shed 3 bases, J shed 0 bases, and the junction held 4 bases outside the gene matches. The CDR3 totals 15 residues. The CDR3 DNA reads TGTGCCAGCAGTTTCCGGGACAGGAGCTCCTACGAGCAGTACTTC. Amino acid sequence: CASSFRDRSSYEQYF.

In this sample, this clonotype turned up many times. V and J are TRBV30 and TRBJ2-5; D remains unclear. CDR3 size: 14 residues. V lost 3 bases and J lost 1, with 12 bases in between. Germline V gives CDR1 GTSNPN, CDR2 SVGIG (reference sequence). The CDR3 DNA reads as TGTGCCTGGAGCCAGGCCCCTGTCCAAGAGACCCAGTACTTC. Protein: CAWSQAPVQETQYF.

This clonotype has at least ten counts. The rearrangement links TRBV9 to TRBJ2-2, with D tentatively TRBD1 (5 bases). This CDR3 region has 16 residues. Trimming left V 4 bases short and J 0 bases short, with 13 bases between. Germline assignment: CDR1 SGDLS and CDR2 YYNGEE. CDR3 sequence: CASSIRQGPNTGELFF. The CDR3 nucleotides read TGTGCCAGCAGCATCCGTCAGGGCCCGAACACCGGGGAGCTGTTTTTT. The full variable domain, in which reference TRBV9 and TRBJ2-2 provide the parts outside the CDR3, is DSGVTQTPKHLITATGQRVTLRCSPRSGDLSVYWYQQSLDQGLQFLIQYYNGEERAKGNILERFSAQQFPDLHSELNLSSLELGDSALYFCASSIRQGPNTGELFFGEGSRLTVL.

Details on this clonotype: Possible read error: a much larger clone is one base away. The rearrangement uses TRBV7-2 and TRBJ1-1, with D hard to call. CDR3 size: 14 residues. V lost 0 bases and J 1 base, leaving 6 bases between the germline ends. CDR1 is SGHTA and CDR2 is FQGNSA in the germline V gene. DNA of the CDR3: TGTGCCAGCAGCTTAGCCAGGTGGAACACTGAAGCTTTCTTT. This sequence encodes CASSLARWNTEAFF.

The sample holds many counts of this clonotype. The chain links TRBV7-3 to TRBJ2-7; D not certain. Trimming cost V 5 bases and J 2 bases, with 13 bases left between them. The CDR3 loop spans 14 amino acids. Germline V gene lookup returns CDR1 SGHTA and CDR2 FQGTGA. The CDR3 loop is CASSQGGNTYEQYF. Here the CDR3 DNA reads TGTGCCAGCAGCCAAGGTGGCAACACCTACGAGCAGTACTTC.

This chain uses TRBV28 with TRBJ2-3, with 7 nucleotides matching TRBD2. Germline V CDR1 and CDR2: MDHEN, SYDVKM. The CDR3 consists of 17 residues. V gave up 3 bases and J gave up 0 bases; unmatched junction bases: 9. CDR3 protein: CASSFNWGGISTDTQYF. For the CDR3, the DNA is TGTGCCAGCAGTTTTAATTGGGGGGGGATTAGCACAGATACGCAGTATTTT.

This clonotype was seen ten or more times. The chain combines TRBV5-1 with TRBJ2-7; D is uncertain. Germline V lookup: CDR1 SGHRS, CDR2 YFSETQ. This CDR3 has 14 residues. Trimming cost V 0 bases and J 0 bases, with 7 bases left between them. The CDR3 here is CASSLGVPSYEQYF. CDR3 sequence (DNA): TGCGCCAGCAGCTTGGGGGTGCCCTCCTACGAGCAGTACTTC.

The table lists this clonotype with many counts. V is TRBV19 and J is TRBJ1-1; TRBD1 agrees at 7 bases. There are 13 residues in the CDR3. Germline loops: CDR1 LNHDA, CDR2 SQIVND (reference sequence). The V segment lost 8 bases and the J segment 0 bases; nucleotides outside the gene matches: 3. Here the CDR3 DNA reads TGTGCCAGTCGAGGACAGGTGAACACTGAAGCTTTCTTT. This encodes CASRGQVNTEAFF.

This chain links TRBV6-5 with TRBJ2-7; 9 bases agree with TRBD1. The CDR3 consists of 14 residues. V lost 1 base, J lost 5 bases, and 3 bases stayed unmatched. Germline-derived CDR1 and CDR2 are MNHEY and SVGAGI. DNA for the CDR3: TGTGCCAGCAGTTACTATGACAGGGGGGACGAGCAGTACTTC. Amino acids: CASSYYDRGDEQYF.

This clonotype was observed many times. The V call is TRBV28, the J call TRBJ2-7; no reliable D call. Trimming cost V 4 bases and J 0 bases, with 10 bases left between them. CDR3 length: 14 amino acids. The germline CDR1 and CDR2 sequences are MDHEN and SYDVKM. The DNA for the CDR3 is TGTGCCAGCAGTTATAACATCCTCTCCTACGAGCAGTACTTC. Residues: CASSYNILSYEQYF.

This clonotype occurred many times. The chain recombines TRBV28 with TRBJ1-3, with 7 nucleotides matching TRBD1. This CDR3 region has 15 residues. The germline V gene has CDR1 MDHEN and CDR2 SYDVKM. V was clipped by 4 bases and J by 2 bases; unmatched bases: 5. The CDR3 here is CASSYIDRAGNTIYF. Written as DNA, the CDR3 is TGTGCCAGCAGTTATATCGACAGGGCTGGAAACACCATATATTTT.

The table lists this clonotype with many counts. This chain joins TRBV12-3 or TRBV12-4 and TRBJ2-4; no clear D. The CDR3 is made up of 16 amino acids. V dropped 2 bases and J dropped 0 bases, with 11 bases sitting between them. CDR3 bases: TGTGCCAGCAGTTTAATGGGCATGTTAGCCAAAAACATTCAGTACTTC. It codes for CASSLMGMLAKNIQYF.

The chain couples TRBV4-1 to TRBJ2-2, with 7 positions matching TRBD1. The V and J ends lost 1 base and 0 bases, in that order; junction bases with no gene match: 2. The V gene's germline CDR1 is MGHRA and CDR2 YSYEKL. The CDR3 extends over 16 amino acids. CDR3: CASSQVGTANTGELFF. As DNA, the CDR3 is TGCGCCAGCAGCCAAGTCGGGACAGCGAACACCGGGGAGCTGTTTTTT.

This clonotype came up many times. The gene calls are TRBV28 and TRBJ2-7; TRBD2 is a possible D gene (6 bases). The CDR3 extends over 14 amino acids. Germline-derived CDR1 and CDR2 are MDHEN and SYDVKM. Trimming stripped 6 bases from V and 2 bases from J, with 14 bases between. DNA for the CDR3: TGTGCCAGCAGACCTGGGACTGCAACCTACGAGCAGTACTTC. Protein product: CASRPGTATYEQYF.

The chain carries TRBV5-1 and TRBJ1-1; D perhaps matches TRBD1 (6 bases). CDR3 length equals 15 residues. V lost 5 bases, J lost 0 bases, and 14 bases lay in between. The V gene's germline CDR1 is SGHRS and CDR2 YFSETQ. The CDR3 here is CASRGAGSLNTEAFF. The CDR3, as DNA: TGCGCCAGCAGGGGGGCGGGCAGTTTGAACACTGAAGCTTTCTTT.

To note about this clonotype: A read error may produce the germline difference seen at one junction end. This sequence joins TRBV5-4 and TRBJ2-7, with 9 bases matching TRBD2. This CDR3 comprises 17 residues. Germline V gene lookup returns CDR1 SGHNT and CDR2 YYREEE (reference sequence). The CDR3 region has the DNA TGTGTCAGCAGCTTGGCGGGGGGGAGGTTACAGGACTACGAGCAGTACTTC. Residues: CVSSLAGGRLQDYEQYF.

This clonotype was seen repeatedly, ten times or more. This CDR3 is CASSPPPVSISGEQYF. CDR3 in DNA: TGTGCCAGCTCACCACCCCCAGTATCAATTAGCGGCGAGCAGTACTTC. The chain employs TRBV18 and TRBJ2-7, with D perhaps matching TRBD2 (6 bases). This CDR3 has 16 residues. Germline CDR1 KGHSH, CDR2 LQKENI. V was cut by 0 bases and J by 6 bases, with 18 bases left in between.

This clonotype was detected ten times or more. The J gene is TRBJ2-2, the V gene TRBV29-1, with 7 bases fitting TRBD1. Trimming at V came to 6 bases and at J to 3 bases, leaving 10 bases not matched to a gene. This CDR3 contains 15 residues. CDR1 SQVTM and CDR2 ANQGSEA come from the germline V gene. The CDR3 region is CSVIGQDAHTGELFF. Written as DNA, the CDR3 is TGCAGCGTGATCGGACAGGATGCCCACACCGGGGAGCTGTTTTTT.

This clonotype was detected many times. The chain has TRBV28 and TRBJ1-1; D ambiguous. The CDR3 totals 11 residues. Germline V lookup: CDR1 MDHEN, CDR2 SYDVKM. V was clipped by 8 bases and J by 10 bases, with 14 bases between them. CDR3 amino acids: CASFSFLGAFF. CDR3 coding DNA: TGTGCCAGCTTTAGTTTTCTTGGAGCTTTCTTT.

This clonotype has a handful of counts. This chain links TRBV6-2 or TRBV6-3 with TRBJ1-5, with D perhaps TRBD1 (6 bases). From germline, CDR1 is MNHEY and CDR2 SVGEGT. Trimming removed 5 bases from V and 6 bases from J, with 17 bases in between. CDR3 size: 15 residues. In nucleotides, the CDR3 is TGTGCCAGCAGTCTAACAGGGAATGTCTTTCAGCCCCAGCATTTT. This codes for CASSLTGNVFQPQHF.

This clonotype has at least ten counts. V gene TRBV20-1 combines with J gene TRBJ1-5; 9 nucleotides line up with TRBD1. The length of the CDR3 is 13 residues. The V gene's germline CDR1 is DFQATT and CDR2 SNEGSKA (reference sequence). Trimming removed 5 bases from V and 4 bases from J; junction bases left unmatched: 3. The CDR3 bases are TGCAGTGCTCCGGGACAGGGTAATCAGCCCCAGCATTTT. Amino acids: CSAPGQGNQPQHF.